This T cell receptor beta chain was retrieved from a study of identical twins. Whole-study findings and limits: Among beta out-of-frame sequences, excess sharing between twins appeared weaker.

The CDR3 is 14 amino acids. V was clipped by 2 bases and J by 6 bases, with 14 bases between them. Germline CDR1 is MNHEY and CDR2 is SVGAGI. Via MiXCR, TCRdb re-called the 5' RACE reads, giving one row per CDR3 protein. The sample holds hundreds of thousands of distinct CDR3 sequences; around 5.7% are singletons and the top ten take roughly 1.6%. This clonotype occurred many times. Its antigen is not identified. The source of this sequence is a man younger than 35 in good health. The rearrangement uses TRBV6-5 and TRBJ2-7; D may correspond to TRBD1 or TRBD2 (5 bases each). Source material: naive T cells sorted from blood. The CDR3 DNA follows: TGTGCCAGCAGTTACCTATCCTCCGGGGCCGAGCAGTACTTC. Protein sequence: CASSYLSSGAEQYF.